Following are 17 T cell receptor beta chains from one sample sequenced in a study of T-cell reconstitution after alpha-beta-depleted transplantation in children. It was with unique molecular identifiers that the TCRbeta library was prepared. TCRdb processed the PCR reads anew with MiXCR; each CDR3 protein has one entry. The sample holds 530,000 or so distinct CDR3 sequences, 25% to 30% seen once. The specimen comprised PBMCs, sampled before TCRalphabeta/CD19-depleted stem cell transplant. The source of these receptors is a boy under three years old with Wiskott-Aldrich syndrome, due to receive a stem cell transplant.

In this sample, this clonotype turned up a few times. The chain has TRBV24-1 and TRBJ2-1; 11 bases are a match to TRBD2. Unmatched junction bases numbered 2, after V lost 4 bases and J lost 1 base. The germline V gene has CDR1 KGHDR and CDR2 SFDVKD. This CDR3 comprises 16 residues. CDR3 sequence reads: CATSDRTSGSYNEQFF. The CDR3 DNA reads as TGTGCCACCAGTGACCGGACTAGCGGGTCCTACAATGAGCAGTTCTTC.

This clonotype has only a few counts. The chain combines TRBV29-1 with TRBJ2-7, with D possibly called TRBD1 or TRBD2 (5 bases each). The germline gives CDR1 SQVTM, CDR2 ANQGSEA. The CDR3 sequence is 12 residues long. Trimming stripped 5 bases from V and 7 bases from J, with 15 bases between. CDR3 protein: CSVYRGAGEQYF. The CDR3 DNA sequence: TGCAGCGTTTACAGAGGGGCTGGGGAGCAGTACTTC.

This clonotype occurred a few times. The chain carries TRBV10-3 and TRBJ2-7; possibly TRBD1 or TRBD2 for D (6 bases each). The CDR3 has 12 residues. V was cut by 2 bases and J by 8 bases, with 10 bases left in between. CDR1 ENHRY and CDR2 SYGVKD come from the germline V gene. The CDR3 protein is CAISEVGGKQYF. The CDR3 DNA is TGTGCCATCAGTGAGGTAGGGGGGAAGCAGTACTTC.

The chain is built from TRBV5-1 and TRBJ2-3; D call uncertain. Trimming pared 1 base from V and 0 bases from J, leaving 9 bases between. Germline values: CDR1 SGHRS, CDR2 YFSETQ. The CDR3 spans 15 residues. CDR3 residues: CASSLRVDSTDTQYF. The CDR3 DNA follows: TGCGCCAGCAGCTTGCGGGTGGATAGCACAGATACGCAGTATTTT.

The chain is built from TRBV19 and TRBJ1-5; tentative D call: TRBD1 (6 bases). Germline V gene sequence: CDR1 LNHDA, CDR2 SQIVND (reference sequence). V was cut by 5 bases and J by 1 base, with 12 bases left in between. The CDR3 contains 15 residues. The CDR3, as DNA: TGTGCCAGTAGTGTTCCGGGGGCGAGCAATCAGCCCCAGCATTTT. Encoded protein: CASSVPGASNQPQHF.

This clonotype was seen more than once but under ten times. The chain carries TRBV20-1 and TRBJ1-2; D gene uncertain. The germline V gene has CDR1 DFQATT and CDR2 SNEGSKA (reference sequence). Trimming left V 6 bases short and J 5 bases short, with 10 bases between. The CDR3 covers 11 residues. The CDR3 spells CSATEEYGYTF. CDR3 nucleotides: TGCAGTGCAACCGAAGAGTATGGCTACACCTTC.

This chain joins TRBV20-1 and TRBJ2-7; tentatively, D is TRBD1 (6 bases). The germline CDR1 and CDR2 sequences are DFQATT and SNEGSKA (reference sequence). The V and J ends lost 6 bases and 5 bases respectively, with 23 bases between them. The CDR3 has 15 residues. CDR3 sequence: CSANRGGSFSHEQYF. The CDR3 nucleotides read TGCAGTGCCAACCGAGGGGGAAGCTTCTCTCACGAGCAGTACTTC.

The chain is built from TRBV12-3 or TRBV12-4 and TRBJ2-7; no firm D call. The CDR3 loop spans 14 amino acids. V lost 1 base and J 3 bases, leaving 10 bases between the germline ends. CDR3 loop: CASSLDIGLYEQYF. The CDR3 bases are TGTGCCAGCAGTTTAGATATAGGCCTCTACGAGCAGTACTTC.

V is TRBV12-3 or TRBV12-4 and J is TRBJ2-1; D unclear. This CDR3 spans 12 amino acids. V lost 2 bases and J lost 12, with 11 bases in between. The CDR3 reads CASSLPGSPQFF. The CDR3 DNA is TGTGCCAGCAGTTTACCCGGGTCCCCGCAGTTCTTC.

This clonotype was detected only a few times. V is TRBV28 and J is TRBJ2-7, with D perhaps TRBD1 (7 bases). Germline CDR1 and CDR2: MDHEN and SYDVKM. The CDR3 is 14 amino acids. V lost 3 bases, J lost 3 bases, and 12 bases lay in between. CDR3 coding DNA: TGTGCCAGCAGTTTCAGGGGGGCCTTCTACGAGCAGTACTTC. This encodes CASSFRGAFYEQYF.

The V and J genes are TRBV7-2 and TRBJ2-5; D is uncertain. CDR1 is SGHTA and CDR2 is FQGNSA in the germline V gene. V lost 5 bases and J lost 0, with 7 bases in between. CDR3 length: 13 residues. CDR3 protein: CASSPPNQETQYF. CDR3 DNA: TGTGCCAGCAGCCCCCCAAACCAAGAGACCCAGTACTTC.

A few counts support this clonotype. This chain links TRBV27 with TRBJ1-1; no clear D. From germline, CDR1 is MNHEY and CDR2 SMNVEV (reference sequence). The V and J ends lost 6 bases and 0 bases respectively, with 11 bases between them. The CDR3 loop spans 14 amino acids. CDR3 coding DNA: TGTGCCAGCAGGGCAGGTCGTATGAACACTGAAGCTTTCTTT. The encoded protein is CASRAGRMNTEAFF.

This chain connects TRBV4-2 to TRBJ2-7; 8 nucleotides match TRBD2. The V gene end was trimmed by 0 bases and the J gene end by 2 bases; junction bases not matched to a gene: 15. The CDR3 is made up of 19 amino acids. Per germline, CDR1 LGHNA and CDR2 YNFKEQ. DNA of the CDR3: TGTGCCAGCAGCCAAGATTCCTCAGGGGCTAGCGGGTTTACCTACGAGCAGTACTTC. This sequence encodes CASSQDSSGASGFTYEQYF.

The CDR3 DNA sequence: TGCAGCGTGGCCTGGACGGCGAACACTGAAGCTTTCTTT. Translation gives CSVAWTANTEAFF. V gene TRBV29-1 combines with J gene TRBJ1-1; D call uncertain. The CDR3 is 13 amino acids. The V gene's germline CDR1 is SQVTM and CDR2 ANQGSEA. V was shortened by 6 bases and J by 1 base, with 12 bases between the two germline ends.

This clonotype was detected only a few times. The rearrangement joins TRBV6-5 to TRBJ2-2, with a weak D call TRBD2 (5 bases). The CDR3 sequence is 16 residues long. Germline V gene data show CDR1 as MNHEY and CDR2 as SVGAGI. V gave up 4 bases and J gave up 3 bases, with 15 bases separating them. The CDR3 reads CASSSSTSGDTGELFF. The CDR3 DNA sequence: TGTGCCAGCAGTTCCTCTACTAGTGGCGACACCGGGGAGCTGTTTTTT.

The chain joins TRBV4-2 to TRBJ2-1; D gene unclear. Germline V gene sequence: CDR1 LGHNA, CDR2 YNFKEQ. The length of the CDR3 is 17 residues. V shed 4 bases and J shed 0 bases, with 16 bases lying between them. Written as DNA, the CDR3 is TGTGCCAGCAGCCGCCCAAAGCCGGGTGGCTCCTACAATGAGCAGTTCTTC. This sequence encodes CASSRPKPGGSYNEQFF.

To note about this clonotype: A junction boundary mismatches the germline segment, possibly from a read error. The rearrangement joins TRBV27 to TRBJ2-7; no definite D call. Germline V gene data show CDR1 as MNHEY and CDR2 as SMNVEV (reference sequence). The length of the CDR3 is 14 residues. The CDR3 coding sequence is TGTGCCAGCAGTTTATTGGCAGGCTCCTACGGGCAGTACTTC. Translation gives CASSLLAGSYGQYF.